The 19 T cell receptor beta chains below come from one sample, sequenced in a study of cytomegalovirus exposure and HLA in healthy donors. The PCR was carried out with 60 Vbeta primers and 13 Jbeta primers. Clones were sequenced by immunoSEQ multiplex PCR, and TCRdb holds only the in-frame ones, with some missing. The table includes more than 150,000 clones, approximately 80% detected once. The source material was PBMCs. These receptors were collected from a woman aged 35 to 49 in good health and CMV-seropositive.

The chain recombines TRBV15 with TRBJ1-5, with D tentatively TRBD1 (5 bases). Germline V gives CDR1 LNHNV, CDR2 YYDKDF (reference sequence). This CDR3 is 13 amino acids long. V was trimmed by 6 bases and J by 3 bases, leaving 9 bases between them. In nucleotides, the CDR3 is TGTGCCACCAGTGACAGAGCCAATCAGCCCCAGCATTTT. It encodes CATSDRANQPQHF. The full variable domain, completed using reference TRBV15 and TRBJ1-5, is DAMVIQNPRYQVTQFGKPVTLSCSQTLNHNVMYWYQQKSSQAPKLLFHYYDKDFNNEADTPDNFQSRRPNTSFCFLDIRSPGLGDTAMYLCATSDRANQPQHFGDGTRLSIL.

The chain uses TRBV2 and TRBJ2-1, with 8 bases identical to TRBD1. Germline V gene data show CDR1 as SNHLY and CDR2 as FYNNEI. Trimming at V came to 5 bases and at J to 8 bases, leaving 8 bases not matched to a gene. This CDR3 has 14 amino acids. CDR3 nucleotides: TGTGCCAGCAGTCGGGACAGGAGTATCTATGAGCAGTTCTTC. It specifies CASSRDRSIYEQFF.

The genes are TRBV21-1 and TRBJ2-2; the table's D call of TRBD1 was not tested on the DNA. TRBV21-1 is a listed pseudogene. This CDR3 comprises 15 residues. The CDR3 DNA reads TGTGCCAGCAGCAAAGGACGCAGGGCCCCGGGGGAGCTGTTTTTT. Protein product: CASSKGRRAPGELFF.

J is TRBJ1-1 and V is TRBV10-3, with 8 positions matching TRBD1. The V gene end was trimmed by 5 bases and the J gene end by 5 bases; junction bases not matched to a gene: 4. Per the germline V gene, CDR1 is ENHRY and CDR2 is SYGVKD. The CDR3 is made up of 13 amino acids. CDR3 loop: CAISNTGGTEAFF. The CDR3 DNA follows: TGTGCCATCAGTAATACAGGGGGAACTGAAGCTTTCTTT.

V usage is TRBV18 and J usage is TRBJ2-7; the match to TRBD2 covers 8 bases. This CDR3 is 15 amino acids long. CDR1 is KGHSH and CDR2 is LQKENI in the germline V gene. J gave up 5 bases and V 1 base, and 7 bases lay outside the gene matches. The CDR3 DNA is TGTGCCAGCTCACCACTTTCTAGCGGGCTAAACGAGCAGTACTTC. This codes for CASSPLSSGLNEQYF.

The V gene is TRBV21-1, the J gene TRBJ2-5; TRBD2, the D gene given by the table, was not confirmed from the DNA. TRBV21-1 is a known pseudogene. The CDR3 length is 20 residues. The CDR3 sequence: CASSSNKTWTSGDIEETQYF. The DNA for the CDR3 is TGTGCCAGCAGCAGTAATAAGACTTGGACTAGCGGGGACATTGAAGAGACCCAGTACTTC.

This clone was counted once. A read error may produce the germline difference seen at one junction end. The chain couples TRBV6-1 to TRBJ2-4; D is possibly TRBD2 (5 bases). This CDR3 is built from 15 residues. CDR1 and CDR2 (germline): MNHNS, SASEGT. CDR3 sequence reads: CASSKAEVAKNSQYF. In nucleotides, the CDR3 is TGTGCCAGCAGTAAAGCGGAGGTAGCCAAAAACAGTCAGTACTTC.

CDR3 sequence reads: CASSLGMVTVYEQYF. In nucleotides, the CDR3 is TGTGCCAGCAGCTTAGGTATGGTGACAGTTTACGAGCAGTACTTC. The rearrangement uses TRBV13 and TRBJ2-7; a weak D match, TRBD1 (5 bases). Trimming took 0 bases from V and 4 from J, leaving 13 bases between them. Germline V lookup: CDR1 PRHDT, CDR2 FYEKMQ (reference sequence). The CDR3 sequence is 15 residues long.

For this clone: One end of the junction is discordant with germline, which a read error may explain. Other DNA sequences in the sample encode the same CDR3. CDR3 DNA sequence: TGCGCCAGCAGCTTGAGCGGGGGCCGGGAGACCCAGTACTTC. Its protein product is CASSLSGGRETQYF. The chain links TRBV11-2 to TRBJ2-5; 8 bases line up with TRBD2. Looked up from germline, CDR1 is SGHAT and CDR2 is FQNNGV. This CDR3 contains 14 residues.

The J gene is TRBJ2-7, the V gene TRBV28; the match to TRBD1 covers 8 bases. CDR1 is MDHEN, CDR2 SYDVKM, per germline. This CDR3 contains 13 residues. The V segment lost 9 bases and the J segment 4 bases; nucleotides outside the gene matches: 8. Here the CDR3 DNA reads TGTGCCAGAGACAGGGGAAGGGAGTACGAGCAGTACTTC. It specifies CARDRGREYEQYF.

The V call is TRBV30, the J call TRBJ2-5, with D uncertain. This CDR3 has 13 amino acids. The V and J ends lost 1 base and 5 bases respectively, with 11 bases between them. The germline CDR1 and CDR2 sequences are GTSNPN and SVGIG (reference sequence). In nucleotides, the CDR3 is TGTGCCTGGAGTGGTTATCTATGGGAGACCCAGTACTTC. It specifies CAWSGYLWETQYF.

Ten or more counts support this clone. The V call is TRBV4-2, the J call TRBJ1-2; perhaps TRBD1 as D (5 bases). The V and J ends lost 0 bases and 4 bases respectively, with 9 bases between them. The CDR3 covers 14 residues. The germline CDR1 and CDR2 sequences are LGHNA and YNFKEQ. The CDR3 spells CASSQDAGSYGYTF. The CDR3 nucleotides are TGTGCCAGCAGCCAAGATGCAGGGTCCTATGGCTACACCTTC.

As DNA, the CDR3 is TGTGCCAGTAGTATAGTCGTCGGGGGCTACACCTTC. Protein sequence: CASSIVVGGYTF. This chain links TRBV19 with TRBJ1-2; D is uncertain. Germline V CDR1 and CDR2: LNHDA, SQIVND (reference sequence). CDR3 length: 12 residues. Trimming shortened V by 1 base and J by 8 bases, and 8 bases separated the two germline ends. The variable domain in full, with the rest retrieved from reference TRBV19 and TRBJ1-2, is DGGITQSPKYLFRKEGQNVTLSCEQNLNHDAMYWYRQDPGQGLRLIYYSQIVNDFQKGDIAEGYSVSREKKESFPLTVTSAQKNPTAFYLCASSIVVGGYTFGSGTRLTVV.

This chain links TRBV10-3 with TRBJ1-1; TRBD1 is a possible D gene (6 bases). The CDR3 loop spans 12 amino acids. CDR1 and CDR2 from the germline V gene are ENHRY and SYGVKD. Deletions cut 5 bases from V and 5 bases from J, with 9 bases between. The CDR3 reads CAISSRGTEAFF. The CDR3 DNA reads TGTGCCATCAGTTCGAGGGGGACTGAAGCTTTCTTT.

DNA for the CDR3: TGTGCCAGCAGCTGGGGGACAGGGGCCTACGAGCAGTACTTC. Protein sequence: CASSWGTGAYEQYF. This rearrangement joins TRBV5-8 to TRBJ2-7, with TRBD1 matching 10 bases. V shed 3 bases, J shed 2 bases, and the junction held 2 bases outside the gene matches. Germline V CDR1 and CDR2: SGHTS, YDEGEE. The CDR3 is 14 residues long.

In this sample, this clone turned up a few times. The rearrangement links TRBV7-2 to TRBJ1-1; D perhaps matches TRBD1 (6 bases). V was clipped by 4 bases and J by 2 bases, with 23 bases between them. CDR3 size: 18 residues. Germline CDR1 is SGHTA and CDR2 is FQGNSA. The CDR3 region has the DNA TGTGCCAGCAGCTCCACATCAATCGCGAGGGGGAGAAACACTGAAGCTTTCTTT. Protein product: CASSSTSIARGRNTEAFF.

This clone was detected a few times. The rearrangement uses TRBV11-2 and TRBJ2-2; TRBD1 agrees at 9 bases. The CDR3 runs 15 residues. V lost 6 bases to trimming and J lost 5 bases; unmatched junction nucleotides: 7. Germline CDR1 reads SGHAT; CDR2 reads FQNNGV. Here the CDR3 DNA reads TGTGCCAGCAGGCCTGGGACAGGGAGGACCGGGGAGCTGTTTTTT. Protein: CASRPGTGRTGELFF.

J is TRBJ2-1 and V is TRBV9; D is uncertain. This CDR3 is built from 13 residues. V lost 0 bases to trimming and J lost 9 bases, with 10 bases between them. Germline-derived CDR1 and CDR2 are SGDLS and YYNGEE. In nucleotides, the CDR3 is TGTGCCAGCAGCGTAGATCCAGTTTCTGAGCAGTTCTTC. This encodes CASSVDPVSEQFF.

This clone was seen a single time. V and J are TRBV7-2 and TRBJ1-2, with TRBD1 matching over 7 bases. This CDR3 is 17 amino acids long. V was pared by 3 bases and J by 2 bases, with 12 bases of the junction left unmatched. The germline V gene encodes CDR1 SGHTA and CDR2 FQGNSA. The CDR3 bases are TGTGCCAGCAGCTTCGCCCTTCGGGACAGAAGAAACTATGGCTACACCTTC. Protein sequence: CASSFALRDRRNYGYTF.